This T cell receptor (beta chain) appears in the sequencing data of a study of blood T cell repertoires in COVID-19. At the level of the study: PBMCs, B-cell-depleted T cells, or T cells were the source of the cDNA or gDNA that made up the material.

Sequenced by immunoSEQ multiplex PCR; TCRdb stores in-frame clones only, minus some. The table records about 190,000 clones, around 80% of them present only once. This clone appeared a few times. The ends were cut back, 5 bases at V and 2 bases at J, with 13 bases in the middle. CDR3 size: 14 residues. In germline, CDR1 is SNHLY, CDR2 FYNNEI. Sequencing input: peripheral blood. This receptor was taken from a man aged 30 to 45 with active or convalescent COVID-19. V gene TRBV2 combines with J gene TRBJ2-7, with D maybe TRBD1 (6 bases). The CDR3 loop is CASSFSGQTYEQYF. The CDR3 DNA follows: TGTGCCAGCAGTTTCTCGGGACAAACCTACGAGCAGTACTTC.